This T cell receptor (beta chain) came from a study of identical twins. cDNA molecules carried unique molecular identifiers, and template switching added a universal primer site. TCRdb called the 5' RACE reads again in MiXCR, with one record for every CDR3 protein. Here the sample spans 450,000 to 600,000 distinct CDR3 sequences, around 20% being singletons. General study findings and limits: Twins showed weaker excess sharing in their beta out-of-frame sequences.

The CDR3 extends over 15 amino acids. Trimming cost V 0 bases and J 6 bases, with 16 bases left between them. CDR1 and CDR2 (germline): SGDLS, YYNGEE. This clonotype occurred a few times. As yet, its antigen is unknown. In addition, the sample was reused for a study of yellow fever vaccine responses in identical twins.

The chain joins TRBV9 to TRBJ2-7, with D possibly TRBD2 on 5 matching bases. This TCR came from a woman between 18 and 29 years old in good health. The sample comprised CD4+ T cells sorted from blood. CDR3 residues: CASSVGTLTRSEQYF. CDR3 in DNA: TGTGCCAGCAGCGTAGGAACCCTAACTAGAAGCGAGCAGTACTTC.